This T cell receptor (beta chain) was captured by sequencing in a study of blood T cell repertoires in COVID-19. Turning to the study itself: Samples came from the United States, Italy and Spain, spanning acute and convalescent COVID-19. T cells, B-cell-depleted T cells, or PBMCs provided the cDNA or gDNA that served as material.

Germline V lookup: CDR1 KGHSH, CDR2 LQKENI. This CDR3 comprises 17 residues. V was pared by 4 bases and J by 0 bases, with 4 bases of the junction left unmatched. Per the original methods: Reference gene primer amplification yielded estimated nucleated cell counts. Measured with immunoSEQ multiplex PCR; TCRdb has only the in-frame clones, and not every one. V and J calls and clone size are those listed in that table; D and trimming were worked out from the DNA. This table has 230,000 or so clones, 75% to 90% appearing once. The chain employs TRBV18 and TRBJ2-1, with 12 bases matching TRBD2. This clonotype was sampled from a human donor in a cohort sampled during active COVID-19. The material sequenced was peripheral blood. The CDR3 loop is CASSLGLAGSSYNEQFF. Here the CDR3 DNA reads TGTGCCAGCTCACTCGGACTAGCGGGAAGCTCCTACAATGAGCAGTTCTTC.